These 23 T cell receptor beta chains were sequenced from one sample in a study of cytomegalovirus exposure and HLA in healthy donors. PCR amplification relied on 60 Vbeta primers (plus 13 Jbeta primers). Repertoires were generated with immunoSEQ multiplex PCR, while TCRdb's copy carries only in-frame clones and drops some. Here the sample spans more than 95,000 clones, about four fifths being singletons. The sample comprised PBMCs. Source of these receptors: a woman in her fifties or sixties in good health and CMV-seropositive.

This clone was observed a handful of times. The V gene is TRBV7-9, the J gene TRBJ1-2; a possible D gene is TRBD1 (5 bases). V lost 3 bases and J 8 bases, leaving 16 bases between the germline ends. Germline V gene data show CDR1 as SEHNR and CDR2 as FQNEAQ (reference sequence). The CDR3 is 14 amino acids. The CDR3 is CASSFMQGVSGYTF. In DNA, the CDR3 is TGTGCCAGCAGCTTCATGCAAGGGGTGAGCGGCTACACCTTC.

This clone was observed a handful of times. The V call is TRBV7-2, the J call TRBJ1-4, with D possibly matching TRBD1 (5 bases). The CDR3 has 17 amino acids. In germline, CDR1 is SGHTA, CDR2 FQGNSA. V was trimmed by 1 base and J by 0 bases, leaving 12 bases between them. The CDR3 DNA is TGTGCCAGCAGCTTAGTAGGAGAGACAGCAACTAATGAAAAACTGTTTTTT. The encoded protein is CASSLVGETATNEKLFF.

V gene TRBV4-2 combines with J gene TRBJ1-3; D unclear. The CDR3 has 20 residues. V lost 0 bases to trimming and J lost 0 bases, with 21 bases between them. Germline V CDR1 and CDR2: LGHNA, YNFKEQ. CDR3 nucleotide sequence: TGTGCCAGCAGCCAAGATAATGGTGGGAGAGCTCTGCGCTCTGGAAACACCATATATTTT. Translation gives CASSQDNGGRALRSGNTIYF.

The CDR3 nucleotides read TGTGCCAGCAGCTTCACAGGGGGCCGGGTAGACACTGAAGCTTTCTTT. This codes for CASSFTGGRVDTEAFF. J is TRBJ1-1 and V is TRBV7-2; 9 positions agree with TRBD1. The CDR3 has 16 amino acids. The junction had 8 bases not matched to a gene; V was cut back by 3 bases and J by 3 bases. Looked up from germline, CDR1 is SGHTA and CDR2 is FQGNSA.

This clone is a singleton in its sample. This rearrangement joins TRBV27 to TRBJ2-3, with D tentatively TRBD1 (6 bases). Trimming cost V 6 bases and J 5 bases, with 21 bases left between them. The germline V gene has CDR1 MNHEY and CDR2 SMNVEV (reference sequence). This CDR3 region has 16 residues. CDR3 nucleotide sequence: TGTGCCAGCAGCCGAAGGGGGACCGGCATTAGAGATACGCAGTATTTT. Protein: CASSRRGTGIRDTQYF.

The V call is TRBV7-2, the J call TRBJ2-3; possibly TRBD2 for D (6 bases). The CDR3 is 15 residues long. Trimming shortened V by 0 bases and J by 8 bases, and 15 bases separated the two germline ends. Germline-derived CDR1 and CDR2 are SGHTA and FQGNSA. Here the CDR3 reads CASSLAGGARGTQYF. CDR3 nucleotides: TGTGCCAGCAGCTTAGCGGGAGGAGCCCGCGGTACGCAGTATTTT.

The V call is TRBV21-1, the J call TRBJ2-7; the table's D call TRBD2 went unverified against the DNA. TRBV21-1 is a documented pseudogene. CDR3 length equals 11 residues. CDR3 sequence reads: CASPWGGEQYF. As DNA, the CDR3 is TGTGCCAGCCCGTGGGGGGGCGAGCAGTACTTC.

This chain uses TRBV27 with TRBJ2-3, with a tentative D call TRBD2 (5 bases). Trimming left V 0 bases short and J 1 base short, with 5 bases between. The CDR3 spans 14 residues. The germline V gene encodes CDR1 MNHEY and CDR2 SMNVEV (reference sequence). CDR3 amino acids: CASSLSGGTDTQYF. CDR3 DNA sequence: TGTGCCAGCAGTTTATCCGGGGGCACAGATACGCAGTATTTT.

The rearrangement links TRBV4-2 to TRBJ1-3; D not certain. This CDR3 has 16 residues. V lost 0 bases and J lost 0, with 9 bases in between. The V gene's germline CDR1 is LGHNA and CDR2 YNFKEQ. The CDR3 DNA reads TGTGCCAGCAGCCAAGATGACCACAGCTCTGGAAACACCATATATTTT. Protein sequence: CASSQDDHSSGNTIYF.

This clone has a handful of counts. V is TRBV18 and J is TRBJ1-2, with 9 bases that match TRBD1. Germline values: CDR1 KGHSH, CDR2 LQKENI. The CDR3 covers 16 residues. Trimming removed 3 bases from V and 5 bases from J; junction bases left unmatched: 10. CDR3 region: CASSPSGTGTTYGYTF. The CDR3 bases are TGTGCCAGCTCACCCTCCGGGACAGGGACCACATATGGCTACACCTTC.

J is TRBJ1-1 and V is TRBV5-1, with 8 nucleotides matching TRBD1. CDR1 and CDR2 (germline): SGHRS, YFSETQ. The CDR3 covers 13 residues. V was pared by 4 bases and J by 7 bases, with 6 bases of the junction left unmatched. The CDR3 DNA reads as TGCGCCAGCAGCCGAGGACAGGGCTTTGAAGCTTTCTTT. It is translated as CASSRGQGFEAFF. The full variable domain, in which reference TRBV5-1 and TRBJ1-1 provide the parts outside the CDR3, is KAGVTQTPRYLIKTRGQQVTLSCSPISGHRSVSWYQQTPGQGLQFLFEYFSETQRNKGNFPGRFSGRQFSNSRSEMNVSTLELGDSALYLCASSRGQGFEAFFGQGTRLTVV.

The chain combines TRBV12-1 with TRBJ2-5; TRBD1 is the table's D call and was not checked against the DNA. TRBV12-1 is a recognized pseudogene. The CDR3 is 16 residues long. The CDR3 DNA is TGTGCCAGCAACGTCGACAGGGGAGGCGTGGGAGAGACCCAGTACTTC. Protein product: CASNVDRGGVGETQYF.

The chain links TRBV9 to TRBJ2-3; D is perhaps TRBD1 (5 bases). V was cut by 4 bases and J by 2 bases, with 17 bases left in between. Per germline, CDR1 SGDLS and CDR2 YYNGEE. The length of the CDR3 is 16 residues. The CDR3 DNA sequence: TGTGCCAGCAGCCATCGACAGCTATCGTCCACAGATACGCAGTATTTT. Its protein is CASSHRQLSSTDTQYF.

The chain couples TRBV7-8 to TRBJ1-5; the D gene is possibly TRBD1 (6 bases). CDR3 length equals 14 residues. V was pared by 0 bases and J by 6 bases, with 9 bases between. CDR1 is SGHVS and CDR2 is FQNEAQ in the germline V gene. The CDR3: CASSLARTAQPQHF. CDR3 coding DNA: TGTGCCAGCAGCTTAGCCCGGACAGCTCAGCCCCAGCATTTT.

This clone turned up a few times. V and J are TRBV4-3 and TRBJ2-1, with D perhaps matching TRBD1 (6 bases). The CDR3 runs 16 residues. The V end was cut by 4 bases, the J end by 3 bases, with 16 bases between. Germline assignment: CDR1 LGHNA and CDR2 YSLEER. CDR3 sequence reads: CASSLDGETGYNEQFF. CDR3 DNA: TGCGCCAGCAGCCTGGACGGTGAGACAGGCTACAATGAGCAGTTCTTC.

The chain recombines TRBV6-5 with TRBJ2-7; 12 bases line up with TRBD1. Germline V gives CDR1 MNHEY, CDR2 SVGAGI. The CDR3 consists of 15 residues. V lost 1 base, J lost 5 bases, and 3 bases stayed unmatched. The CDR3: CASSYWDRGRNEQYF. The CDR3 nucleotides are TGTGCCAGCAGTTACTGGGACAGGGGGCGGAACGAGCAGTACTTC.

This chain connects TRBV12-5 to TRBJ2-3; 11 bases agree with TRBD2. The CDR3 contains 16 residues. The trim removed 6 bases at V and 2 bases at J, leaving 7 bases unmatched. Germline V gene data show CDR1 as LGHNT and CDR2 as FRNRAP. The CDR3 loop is CASGLGTSGSTDTQYF. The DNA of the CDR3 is TGTGCTAGTGGCCTCGGGACTAGCGGATCCACAGATACGCAGTATTTT.

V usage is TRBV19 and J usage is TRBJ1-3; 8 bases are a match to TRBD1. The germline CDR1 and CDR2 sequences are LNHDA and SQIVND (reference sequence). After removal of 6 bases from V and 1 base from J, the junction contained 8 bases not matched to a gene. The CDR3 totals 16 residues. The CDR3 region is CASSIPNRGSGNTIYF. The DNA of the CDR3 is TGTGCCAGTAGCATACCTAACAGGGGGTCTGGAAACACCATATATTTT.

This chain's CDR3 is CASSLQGTDTEAFF. CDR3 coding DNA: TGCGCCAGCAGCTTGCAGGGGACAGATACTGAAGCTTTCTTT. This sequence joins TRBV5-1 and TRBJ1-1; 7 bases agree with TRBD1. This CDR3 has 14 residues. After removal of 1 base from V and 5 bases from J, the junction contained 5 bases not matched to a gene. Germline CDR1 reads SGHRS; CDR2 reads YFSETQ. Drawing the rest from reference TRBV5-1 and TRBJ1-1, the complete variable domain is KAGVTQTPRYLIKTRGQQVTLSCSPISGHRSVSWYQQTPGQGLQFLFEYFSETQRNKGNFPGRFSGRQFSNSRSEMNVSTLELGDSALYLCASSLQGTDTEAFFGQGTRLTVV.

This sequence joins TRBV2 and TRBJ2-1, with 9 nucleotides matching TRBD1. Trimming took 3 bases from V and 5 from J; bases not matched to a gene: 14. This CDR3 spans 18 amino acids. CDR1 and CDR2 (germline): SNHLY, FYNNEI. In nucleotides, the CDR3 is TGTGCCAGCAGTGATTGGGGGGACGGGACAGGGCATGACAATGAGCAGTTCTTC. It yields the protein CASSDWGDGTGHDNEQFF.

CDR3 loop: CASSSTSGGDEQFF. Written as DNA, the CDR3 is TGTGCCAGCAGCTCTACTAGCGGGGGGGATGAGCAGTTCTTC. The chain links TRBV5-4 to TRBJ2-1; TRBD2 aligns across 13 bases. The CDR3 length is 14 residues. Unmatched junction bases numbered 2, after V lost 3 bases and J lost 8 bases. CDR1 SGHNT and CDR2 YYREEE come from the germline V gene (reference sequence). Full variable domain (rest looked up from reference TRBV5-4 and TRBJ2-1): ETGVTQSPTHLIKTRGQQVTLRCSSQSGHNTVSWYQQALGQGPQFIFQYYREEENGRGNFPPRFSGLQFPNYSSELNVNALELDDSALYLCASSSTSGGDEQFFGPGTRLTVL.

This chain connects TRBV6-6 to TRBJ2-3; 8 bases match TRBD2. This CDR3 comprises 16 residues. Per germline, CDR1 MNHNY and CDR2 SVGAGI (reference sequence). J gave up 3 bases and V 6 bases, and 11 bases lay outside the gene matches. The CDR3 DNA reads TGTGCCAGCAGCTCCCCGGGAGGGGGTGGGACAGATACGCAGTATTTT. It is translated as CASSSPGGGGTDTQYF.

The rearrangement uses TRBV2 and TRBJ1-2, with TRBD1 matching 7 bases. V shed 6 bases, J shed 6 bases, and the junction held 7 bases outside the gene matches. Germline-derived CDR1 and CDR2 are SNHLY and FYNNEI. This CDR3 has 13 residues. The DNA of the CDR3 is TGTGCCAGCAGGAACAGGGGAAACAATGGCTACACCTTC. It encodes CASRNRGNNGYTF.